These T cell receptor beta chains were read from a single sample in a study of cytomegalovirus exposure and HLA in healthy donors. TCRdb's copy holds only in-frame clones and misses some; the assay was immunoSEQ multiplex PCR. Of some 130,000 clones listed, 70% to 80% are singletons. Sequencing was performed on PBMCs. Receptors were obtained from a woman in her fifties or sixties in good health and CMV-seropositive. The CDR3 runs from the conserved cysteine through the conserved F or W. A D gene is named only where the DNA matches it firmly. A row's size may be missing; if present it is once, few, many or a size class.

v_call,j_call,d_call,clone_size,cdr3_aa,cdr3_nt
TRBV21-1,TRBJ2-1,NA,NA,CASSKRGGGRYNEQFF,TGTGCCAGCAGCAAACGGGGCGGGGGGCGTTACAATGAGCAGTTCTTC
TRBV5-1,TRBJ2-7,TRBD1,NA,CASRSGTGDTYEQYF,TGCGCCAGCAGGTCCGGGACAGGGGATACCTACGAGCAGTACTTC
TRBV10-2,TRBJ1-1,NA,NA,CASGGGLNTEAFF,TGCGCCAGCGGTGGCGGATTGAACACTGAAGCTTTCTTT
TRBV4-1,TRBJ2-3,TRBD1,NA,CASSQDPGGSTDTQYF,TGCGCCAGCAGCCAAGATCCAGGGGGTAGCACAGATACGCAGTATTTT
TRBV5-6,TRBJ1-1,NA,once,CASRQAGTMNTEAFF,TGTGCCAGCAGACAGGCAGGTACTATGAACACTGAAGCTTTCTTT
TRBV6-4,TRBJ1-6,NA,NA,CASSDRAGDNSPLHF,TGTGCCAGCAGTGACAGGGCGGGGGATAATTCACCCCTCCACTTT
TRBV5-1,TRBJ2-2,TRBD1,NA,CASNTGQGAVTGELFF,TGCGCCAGCAACACGGGACAGGGGGCGGTCACCGGGGAGCTGTTTTTT
TRBV19,TRBJ1-1,NA,once,CASSSLAYEAFF,TGTGCCAGTAGCTCCCTAGCCTATGAAGCTTTCTTT
TRBV5-1,TRBJ1-1,NA,NA,CASSNRGRVRKAEAFF,TGCGCCAGCAGTAATAGGGGTAGAGTACGCAAGGCTGAAGCTTTCTTT
TRBV28,TRBJ2-2,NA,NA,CASSLEEPLNTGELFF,TGTGCCAGCAGTTTGGAGGAACCATTGAACACCGGGGAGCTGTTTTTT
TRBV7-9,TRBJ2-1,TRBD2,NA,CASILAGGPKYEQFF,TGTGCCAGCATACTAGCGGGGGGGCCGAAGTATGAGCAGTTCTTC
TRBV28,TRBJ1-1,NA,NA,CASLSWANTEAFF,TGTGCCAGCCTCTCATGGGCGAACACTGAAGCTTTCTTT
TRBV13,TRBJ1-2,NA,NA,CASSLGQSNGYTF,TGTGCCAGCAGCTTAGGACAATCAAATGGCTACACCTTC
TRBV11-3,TRBJ2-7,NA,NA,CASSLVGGSYEQYF,TGTGCCAGCAGCTTAGTCGGCGGCTCCTACGAGCAGTACTTC
TRBV13,TRBJ2-7,TRBD1,NA,CASSWGTASYEQYF,TGTGCCAGCAGCTGGGGGACAGCCTCCTACGAGCAGTACTTC
TRBV5-1,TRBJ1-3,TRBD1,NA,CASSLDFADRGGLPFFSGNTIYF,TGCGCCAGCAGCTTGGATTTTGCGGACAGGGGCGGTCTTCCTTTTTTCTCTGGAAACACCATATATTTT
TRBV10-3,TRBJ2-6,NA,NA,CAISEGVGISAGANVLTF,TGTGCCATCAGTGAGGGGGTCGGGATTTCAGCCGGGGCCAACGTCCTGACTTTC
TRBV7-3,TRBJ1-1,TRBD1,NA,CASSFSAQGATEAFF,TGTGCCAGCAGCTTCTCCGCACAGGGGGCGACTGAAGCTTTCTTT
TRBV6-6,TRBJ1-1,NA,NA,CASSSEPIRYTEAFF,TGTGCCAGCAGCTCCGAGCCCATCCGGTACACTGAAGCTTTCTTT
TRBV23-1,TRBJ2-2,TRBD2,once,CASNQSPQRGRCKLFF,TGCGCCAGCAACCAGTCCCCACAGCGGGGTAGATGTAAGCTGTTTTTT
TRBV30,TRBJ2-6,NA,NA,CAWSGDNPSGANVLTF,TGTGCCTGGAGCGGGGACAACCCCTCTGGGGCCAACGTCCTGACTTTC
TRBV6-1,TRBJ1-1,TRBD1,NA,CASSTGGRSTEAFF,TGTGCCAGCAGCACAGGGGGCCGGAGCACTGAAGCTTTCTTT
TRBV7-2,TRBJ1-2,TRBD1,NA,CASSLGRGLYGYTF,TGTGCCAGCAGCTTAGGGAGGGGGCTCTATGGCTACACCTTC
TRBV6-1,TRBJ2-6,NA,NA,CASSVSLALSGANVLTF,TGTGCCAGCAGTGTATCCCTAGCCCTCTCTGGGGCCAACGTCCTGACTTTC